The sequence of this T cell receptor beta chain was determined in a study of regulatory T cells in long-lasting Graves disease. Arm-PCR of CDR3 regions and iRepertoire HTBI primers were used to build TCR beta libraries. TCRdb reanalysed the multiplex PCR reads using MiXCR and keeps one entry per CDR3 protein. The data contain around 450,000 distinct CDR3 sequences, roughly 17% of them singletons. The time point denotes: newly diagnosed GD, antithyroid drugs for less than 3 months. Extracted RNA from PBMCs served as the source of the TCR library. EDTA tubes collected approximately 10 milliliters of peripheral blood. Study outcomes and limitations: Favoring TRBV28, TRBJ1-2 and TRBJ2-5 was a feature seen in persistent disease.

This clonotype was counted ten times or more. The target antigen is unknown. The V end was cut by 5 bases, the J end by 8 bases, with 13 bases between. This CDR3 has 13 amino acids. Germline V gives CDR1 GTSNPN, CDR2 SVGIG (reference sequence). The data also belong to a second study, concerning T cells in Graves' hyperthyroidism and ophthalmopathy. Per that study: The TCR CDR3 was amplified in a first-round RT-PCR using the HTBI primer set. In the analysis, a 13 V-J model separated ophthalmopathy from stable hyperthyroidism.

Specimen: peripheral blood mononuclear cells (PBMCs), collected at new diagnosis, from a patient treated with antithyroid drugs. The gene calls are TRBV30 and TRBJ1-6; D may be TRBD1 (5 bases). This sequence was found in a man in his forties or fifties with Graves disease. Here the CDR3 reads CAWQGTADSPLHF. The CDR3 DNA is TGTGCCTGGCAAGGGACCGCGGATTCACCCCTCCACTTT.